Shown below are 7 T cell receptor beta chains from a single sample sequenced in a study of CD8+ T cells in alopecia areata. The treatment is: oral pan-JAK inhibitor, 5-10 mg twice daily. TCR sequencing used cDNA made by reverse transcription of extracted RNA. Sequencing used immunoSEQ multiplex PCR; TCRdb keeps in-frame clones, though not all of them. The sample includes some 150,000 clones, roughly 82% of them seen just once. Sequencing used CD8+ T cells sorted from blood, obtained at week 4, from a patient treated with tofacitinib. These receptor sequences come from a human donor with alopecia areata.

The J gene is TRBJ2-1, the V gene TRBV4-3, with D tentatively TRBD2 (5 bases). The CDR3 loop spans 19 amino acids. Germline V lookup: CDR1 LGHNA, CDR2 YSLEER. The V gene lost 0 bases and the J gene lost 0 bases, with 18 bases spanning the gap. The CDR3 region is CASSQEVRLGVSSYNEQFF. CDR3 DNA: TGCGCCAGCAGCCAAGAAGTTCGGCTCGGGGTTAGCTCCTACAATGAGCAGTTCTTC.

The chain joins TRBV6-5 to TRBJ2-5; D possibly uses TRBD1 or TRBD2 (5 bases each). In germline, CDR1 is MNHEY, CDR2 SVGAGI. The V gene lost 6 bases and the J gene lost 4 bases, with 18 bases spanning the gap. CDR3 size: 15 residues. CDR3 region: CASRAGAGGTETQYF. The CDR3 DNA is TGTGCCAGCAGGGCCGGGGCGGGTGGAACAGAGACCCAGTACTTC.

The chain's CDR3 is CASSQRGLPRELFF. The CDR3, as DNA: TGTGCCAGCAGCCAACGGGGACTCCCCCGGGAGCTGTTTTTT. The rearrangement links TRBV14 to TRBJ2-2; TRBD2 is a possible D gene (6 bases). The CDR3 is 14 amino acids. Looked up from germline, CDR1 is SGHDN and CDR2 is FVKESK. V was trimmed by 2 bases and J by 9 bases, leaving 13 bases between them.

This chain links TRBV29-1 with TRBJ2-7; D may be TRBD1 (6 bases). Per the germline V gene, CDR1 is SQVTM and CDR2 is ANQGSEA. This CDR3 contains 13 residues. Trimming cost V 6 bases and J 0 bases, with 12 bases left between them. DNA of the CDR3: TGCAGCGTCCTAGACAGGCTCTCCTACGAGCAGTACTTC. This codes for CSVLDRLSYEQYF.

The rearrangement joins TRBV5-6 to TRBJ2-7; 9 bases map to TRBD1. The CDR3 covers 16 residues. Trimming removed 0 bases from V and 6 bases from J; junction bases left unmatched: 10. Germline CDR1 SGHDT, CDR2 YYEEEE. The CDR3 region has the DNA TGTGCCAGCAGCTTGGTCTGGGGGACAGGGCCTGTCGAGCAGTACTTC. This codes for CASSLVWGTGPVEQYF. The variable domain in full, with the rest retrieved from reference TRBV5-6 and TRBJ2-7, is DAGVTQSPTHLIKTRGQQVTLRCSPKSGHDTVSWYQQALGQGPQFIFQYYEEEERQRGNFPDRFSGHQFPNYSSELNVNALLLGDSALYLCASSLVWGTGPVEQYFGPGTRLTVT.

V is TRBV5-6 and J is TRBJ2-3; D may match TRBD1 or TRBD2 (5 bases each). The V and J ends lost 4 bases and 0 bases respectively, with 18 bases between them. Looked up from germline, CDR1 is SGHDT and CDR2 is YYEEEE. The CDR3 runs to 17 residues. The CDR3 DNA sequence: TGTGCCAGCAGCCCGTACCCGGGGACCTCTAGCACAGATACGCAGTATTTT. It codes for CASSPYPGTSSTDTQYF.

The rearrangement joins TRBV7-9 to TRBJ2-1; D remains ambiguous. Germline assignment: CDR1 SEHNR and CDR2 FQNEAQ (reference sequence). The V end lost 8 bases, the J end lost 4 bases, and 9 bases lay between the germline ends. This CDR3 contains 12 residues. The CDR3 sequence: CASHGPYNEQFF. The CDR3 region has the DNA TGTGCCAGCCATGGACCATACAATGAGCAGTTCTTC.